These T cell receptor beta chains were read from a single sample in a study of vaccination and CD4 T cells after COVID-19. One entry per CDR3 protein, called by TCRdb with MiXCR from the PCR reads. The top ten clones hold roughly 9.9% of a sample with approximately 22,000 distinct CDR3 sequences, around 42% of them seen once. These receptors' targets are unknown. The specimen comprised CD4+ T cells from blood, cultured in vitro, sampled about 7 months after SARS-CoV-2 vaccination. The receptors here all came from a human donor who had recovered from COVID-19. CDR3s include the opening cysteine and the closing phenylalanine or tryptophan. Fields, in order: D gene, V gene, CDR3 protein. A D gene is named only where the DNA matches it firmly.

D: -
V: TRBV6-5
CDR3: CASSYGGGGGNQPQHF

D: -
V: TRBV11-3
CDR3: CASSRGGGTYEQYF

D: TRBD2
V: TRBV28
CDR3: CASSPYRVGLAPAQETQYF

D: TRBD1
V: TRBV4-2
CDR3: CASSQRTGGETQYF

D: -
V: TRBV20-1
CDR3: CSARNQQGTDTQYF

D: -
V: TRBV20-1
CDR3: CSAMGRAGELFF

D: -
V: TRBV7-9
CDR3: CASSLRQFNSPLHF

D: -
V: TRBV19
CDR3: CASSQIEEDTQYF

D: TRBD2
V: TRBV20-1
CDR3: CSATSQREDQETQYF

D: -
V: TRBV2
CDR3: CASSALVATDTQYF

D: -
V: TRBV28
CDR3: CASMGPGLGDYGYTF

D: TRBD2
V: TRBV7-6
CDR3: CASSLQLAGASSIKETQYF

D: -
V: TRBV10-3
CDR3: CAISAQVYEQYF

D: TRBD2
V: TRBV20-1
CDR3: CSADHRTSGYQQFF

D: -
V: TRBV6-1
CDR3: CASSVEAPDTQYF

D: TRBD1
V: TRBV7-6
CDR3: CASSPGLGRDSSGNTIYF

D: -
V: TRBV27
CDR3: CASRSSDTQYF

D: TRBD1
V: TRBV7-2
CDR3: CASSPGTGGYEQYF

D: TRBD1
V: TRBV7-9
CDR3: CASSSGQGAYNEQFF

D: -
V: TRBV28
CDR3: CASSLPLGEQYF

D: -
V: TRBV6-1
CDR3: CASWSGAYRKGLGYGYTF

D: TRBD2
V: TRBV6-2/TRBV6-3
CDR3: CASSSGSSYNEQFF

D: -
V: TRBV18
CDR3: CASSPQEYNEQFF

D: TRBD2
V: TRBV7-8
CDR3: CASSRTRLAGYNEQFF

D: -
V: TRBV6-4
CDR3: CASSFGGSNTEAFF

D: TRBD2
V: TRBV4-3
CDR3: CASSPTSGRATDTQYF

D: -
V: TRBV20-1
CDR3: CSARVDLGEQYF

D: TRBD2
V: TRBV7-9
CDR3: CAGRSSGFSYEQYF

D: TRBD1
V: TRBV5-4
CDR3: CASSSGPGGRDQPQHF

D: -
V: TRBV19
CDR3: CASSGQGGLQYGYTF

D: TRBD2
V: TRBV24-1
CDR3: CATSAQGTRVTDTQYF

D: -
V: TRBV4-1
CDR3: CASSQHVLSTGVRSPLHF

D: TRBD1
V: TRBV20-1
CDR3: CSALGDRETADTQYF

D: -
V: TRBV6-4
CDR3: CASSDSSLDVNEQFF

D: TRBD2
V: TRBV5-1
CDR3: CASSFWTSGINEQFF

D: TRBD1
V: TRBV11-2
CDR3: CASSRGQGGFYEQYF

D: -
V: TRBV7-9
CDR3: CASSLAGRLYETQYF

D: -
V: TRBV6-1
CDR3: CASRDTGFEEQYF

D: -
V: TRBV28
CDR3: CASSRSSGAYEQYF

D: TRBD2
V: TRBV27
CDR3: CASGLPRGGDTQYF

D: TRBD1
V: TRBV7-2
CDR3: CASNQGAGDTQYF

D: -
V: TRBV24-1
CDR3: CATGARTDTQYF

D: -
V: TRBV28
CDR3: CASSFSSGPGGPQHF

D: TRBD1
V: TRBV20-1
CDR3: CSATTGGTETQYF

D: TRBD2
V: TRBV7-6
CDR3: CASSDGLAGPSTDTQYF

D: -
V: TRBV29-1
CDR3: CSVEDAEYYTF

D: -
V: TRBV20-1
CDR3: CSASPETSGRKQYF

D: TRBD1
V: TRBV19
CDR3: CAISDRSAYGYTF

D: -
V: TRBV7-9
CDR3: CASSFTTLVTDTQYF

D: -
V: TRBV6-2/TRBV6-3
CDR3: CASSYHRDRASYEQYF

D: -
V: TRBV10-3
CDR3: CASGPGDTQYF

D: -
V: TRBV28
CDR3: CASSGSGVPQYEQYF

D: TRBD2
V: TRBV7-2
CDR3: CASSLVLAGGPTDTQYF

D: TRBD2
V: TRBV19
CDR3: CASSGLAATSPQETQYF

D: -
V: TRBV7-3
CDR3: CASSKGSSGANVLTF

D: -
V: TRBV7-8
CDR3: CASSFKTDSYEQYF

D: TRBD2
V: TRBV28
CDR3: CASSQSSGTSGRAEETQYF

D: -
V: TRBV7-2
CDR3: CASSLLAASGYNEQFF

D: TRBD2
V: TRBV20-1
CDR3: CSAMTFFSGRAAYEQYF

D: -
V: TRBV28
CDR3: CASSLSRAGTGELFF